This T cell receptor beta chain was recovered during a study of regulatory T cells in long-lasting Graves disease. This clonotype was counted at least ten times. Looked up from germline, CDR1 is DFQATT and CDR2 is SNEGSKA (reference sequence). The junction had 11 bases not matched to a gene; V was cut back by 6 bases and J by 8 bases. CDR3 length: 14 amino acids. Arm-PCR with iRepertoire HTBI primers amplified the CDR3 regions for these TCR beta libraries. TCRdb analysed the multiplex PCR reads with MiXCR anew, one entry per CDR3 protein. The sample carries about 470,000 distinct CDR3 sequences, 20% recorded once. This sample's time point: persistent/refractory GD, antithyroid drugs over 5 years with positive TRAb. The TCR library was made from RNA that had been extracted from PBMCs in TRIzol. Diagnosing Graves' disease relied on the American Thyroid Association guidelines.

The TCR sequence derives from a female donor with Graves disease. This chain connects TRBV20-1 to TRBJ1-4; 8 nucleotides agree with TRBD1. This material consisted of peripheral blood mononuclear cells (PBMCs), taken when the disease was refractory, from a patient treated with antithyroid drugs. The DNA for the CDR3 is TGCAGTGCCCCGGTTCCCAGGGGGCTCGAAAAACTGTTTTTT. Its translation: CSAPVPRGLEKLFF.